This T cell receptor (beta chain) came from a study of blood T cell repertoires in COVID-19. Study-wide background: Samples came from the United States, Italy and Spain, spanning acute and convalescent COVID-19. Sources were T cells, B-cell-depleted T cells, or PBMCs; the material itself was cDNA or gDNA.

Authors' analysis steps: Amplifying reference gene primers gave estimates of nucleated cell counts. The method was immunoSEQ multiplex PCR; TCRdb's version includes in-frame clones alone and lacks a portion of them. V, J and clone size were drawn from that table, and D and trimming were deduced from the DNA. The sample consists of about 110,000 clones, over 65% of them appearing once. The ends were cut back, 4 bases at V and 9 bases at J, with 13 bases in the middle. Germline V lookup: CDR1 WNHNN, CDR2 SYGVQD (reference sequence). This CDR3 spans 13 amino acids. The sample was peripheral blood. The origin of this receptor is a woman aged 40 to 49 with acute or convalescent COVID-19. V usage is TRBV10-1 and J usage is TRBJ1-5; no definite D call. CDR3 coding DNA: TGCGCCAGCAGTGTGAGGGCGGGTGGGCCCCAGCATTTT. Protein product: CASSVRAGGPQHF.